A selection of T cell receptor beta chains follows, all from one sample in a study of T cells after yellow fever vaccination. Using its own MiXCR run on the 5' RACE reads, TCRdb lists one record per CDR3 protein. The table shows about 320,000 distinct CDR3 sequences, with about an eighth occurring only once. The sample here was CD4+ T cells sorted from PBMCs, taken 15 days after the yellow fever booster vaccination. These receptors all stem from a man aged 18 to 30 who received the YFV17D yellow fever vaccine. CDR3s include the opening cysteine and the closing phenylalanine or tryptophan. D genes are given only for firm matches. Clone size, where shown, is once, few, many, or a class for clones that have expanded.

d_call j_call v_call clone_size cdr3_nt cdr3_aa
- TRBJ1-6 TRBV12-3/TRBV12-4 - TGTGCCAGCAGTTTAAGTGAGGGGTTTAATTCACCCCTCCACTTT CASSLSEGFNSPLHF
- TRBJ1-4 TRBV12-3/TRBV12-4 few TGTGCCAGCAGTTTATTTGGGGGTGGAGAAAAACTGTTTTTT CASSLFGGGEKLFF
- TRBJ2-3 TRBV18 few TGTGCCAGCTCGCCCGCCGGGACGGCTAGCACAGATACGCAGTATTTT CASSPAGTASTDTQYF
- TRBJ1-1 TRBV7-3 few TGTGCCAGCAGCCCAGGGGCCACGAACACTGAAGCTTTCTTT CASSPGATNTEAFF
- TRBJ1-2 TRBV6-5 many TGTGCCAGCAGTCCGGGTTACGGTGGCTACACCTTC CASSPGYGGYTF
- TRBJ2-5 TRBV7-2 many TGTGCCAGCAGCTTTCAGGGGAGAGAGACCCAGTACTTC CASSFQGRETQYF
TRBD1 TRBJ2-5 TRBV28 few TGTGCCAGCGGACCGGGACAGAAAGAGACCCAGTACTTC CASGPGQKETQYF
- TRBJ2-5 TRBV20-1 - TGCAGTGCTAGGACAGGCAGCCTTAGAGAGACCCAGTACTTC CSARTGSLRETQYF
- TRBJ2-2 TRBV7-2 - TGTGCCAGCAGCGGGTCGGGCTACTACACCGGGGAGCTGTTTTTT CASSGSGYYTGELFF
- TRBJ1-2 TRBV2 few TGTGCCAGCAGTGTGATAGAAAGCTATGGCTACACCTTC CASSVIESYGYTF
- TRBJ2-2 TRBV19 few TGTGCCAGTAGGGGCAAACCGGGCCCTAACACCGGGGAGCTGTTTTTT CASRGKPGPNTGELFF
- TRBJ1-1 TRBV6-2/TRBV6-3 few TGTGCCAGCAGCGCCCACAGGGCTGAGTACACTGAAGCTTTCTTT CASSAHRAEYTEAFF
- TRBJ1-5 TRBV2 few TGTGCCAGCAGTGCTTACAGGGTAGATCAGCCCCAGCATTTT CASSAYRVDQPQHF
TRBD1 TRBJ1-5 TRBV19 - TGTGCCAGTAGTTCCGTGACAGGGGCCCGTCAGCCCCAGCATTTT CASSSVTGARQPQHF
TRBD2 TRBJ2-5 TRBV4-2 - TGTGCCAGCAGCCAAGAACTACTGCGGGGGGTCTCCGGAGGGCAAGAGACCCAGTACTTC CASSQELLRGVSGGQETQYF
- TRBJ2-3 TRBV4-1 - TGCGCCAGCAGCCTAACGAGAGGGGTTAGCACAGATACGCAGTATTTT CASSLTRGVSTDTQYF
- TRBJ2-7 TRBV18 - TGTGCCAGCTCACCGGTAGGAGTCTCCTACGAGCAGTACTTC CASSPVGVSYEQYF
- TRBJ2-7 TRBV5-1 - TGCGCCAGCAGCCCACACAGGGAGGCGTACGAGCAGTACTTC CASSPHREAYEQYF
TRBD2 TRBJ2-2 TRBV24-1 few TGTGCCACCGGGAGCGGGGAAACCGGGGAGCTGTTTTTT CATGSGETGELFF
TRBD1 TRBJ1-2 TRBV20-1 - TGCAGTGCTACATTACCGGGACAGGGTGGCTACACCTTC CSATLPGQGGYTF
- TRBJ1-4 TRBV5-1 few TGCGCCAGCAGCGGCAGCTCGACTAATGAAAAACTGTTTTTT CASSGSSTNEKLFF
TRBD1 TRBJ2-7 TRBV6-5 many TGTGCCAGCAGGTCGGGACAGAGCTCCTACGAGCAGTACTTC CASRSGQSSYEQYF
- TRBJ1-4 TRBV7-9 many TGTGCCAGCAGCTTTATGGGAAGTCGAGAAAAACTGTTTTTT CASSFMGSREKLFF
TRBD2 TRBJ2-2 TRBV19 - TGTGCCAGTAGTAACGGACTAGCGGTCACCGGGGAGCTGTTTTTT CASSNGLAVTGELFF
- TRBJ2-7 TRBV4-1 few TGCGCCAGCAGGAGAGGGGACGCACTCTCCTACGAGCAGTACTTC CASRRGDALSYEQYF
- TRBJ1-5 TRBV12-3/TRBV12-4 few TGTGCCAGCAGTTTATTCGGCAGGCAGGGGCAGCCCCAGCATTTT CASSLFGRQGQPQHF
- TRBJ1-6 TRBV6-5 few TGTGCCAGCAGTTACCGGGGTAGGGAGCTCCACTTT CASSYRGRELHF
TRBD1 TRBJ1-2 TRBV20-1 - TGCAGTGCTAGTACTCAGGGGGGTAACTATGGCTACACCTTC CSASTQGGNYGYTF